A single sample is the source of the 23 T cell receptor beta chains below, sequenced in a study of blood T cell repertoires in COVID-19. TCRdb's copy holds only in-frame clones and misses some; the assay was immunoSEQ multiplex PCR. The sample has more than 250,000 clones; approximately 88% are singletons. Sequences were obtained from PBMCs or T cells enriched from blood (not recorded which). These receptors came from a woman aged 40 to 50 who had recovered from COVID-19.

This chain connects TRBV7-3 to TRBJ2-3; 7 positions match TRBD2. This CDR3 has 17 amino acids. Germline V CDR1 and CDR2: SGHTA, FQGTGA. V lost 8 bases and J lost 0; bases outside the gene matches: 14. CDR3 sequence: CASRAGRERASTDTQYF. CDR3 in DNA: TGTGCCAGCCGGGCGGGGAGGGAGCGTGCTAGCACAGATACGCAGTATTTT.

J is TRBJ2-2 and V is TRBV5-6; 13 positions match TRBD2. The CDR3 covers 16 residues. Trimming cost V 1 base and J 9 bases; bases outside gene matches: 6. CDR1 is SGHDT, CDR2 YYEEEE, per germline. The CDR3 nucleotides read TGTGCCAGCAGCTTGATCGGACTAGCGGGAGTGCGGGAGCTGTTTTTT. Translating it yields CASSLIGLAGVRELFF.

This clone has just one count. The DNA of the CDR3 is TGTGCCAGCAGTTGGGGGCGGAGCAATCAGCCCCAGCATTTT. Amino acids: CASSWGRSNQPQHF. The genes are TRBV6-2 or TRBV6-3 and TRBJ1-5; tentatively, D is TRBD1 (6 bases). CDR3 length: 14 amino acids. The V gene's germline CDR1 is MNHEY and CDR2 SVGEGT. V lost 4 bases to trimming and J lost 1 base, with 8 bases between them.

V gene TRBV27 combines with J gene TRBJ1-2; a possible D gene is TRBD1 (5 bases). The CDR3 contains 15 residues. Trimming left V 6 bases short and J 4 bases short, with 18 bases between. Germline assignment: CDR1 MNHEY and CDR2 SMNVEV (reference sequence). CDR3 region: CASSSRQGNPYGYTF. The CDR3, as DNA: TGTGCCAGCAGCTCCCGGCAGGGTAACCCCTATGGCTACACCTTC.

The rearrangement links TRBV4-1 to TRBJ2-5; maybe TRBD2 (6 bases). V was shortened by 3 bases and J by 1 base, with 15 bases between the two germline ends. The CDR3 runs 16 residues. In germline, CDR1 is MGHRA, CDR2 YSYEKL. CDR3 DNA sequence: TGCGCCAGCAGCCAGGCTTTCGGGAGTCCCCAAGAGACCCAGTACTTC. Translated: CASSQAFGSPQETQYF.

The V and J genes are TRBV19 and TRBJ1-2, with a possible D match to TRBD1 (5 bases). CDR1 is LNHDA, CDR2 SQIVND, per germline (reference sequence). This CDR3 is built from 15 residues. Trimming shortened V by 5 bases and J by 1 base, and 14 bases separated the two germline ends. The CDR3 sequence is CASSPHLQVNYGYTF. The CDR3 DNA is TGTGCCAGTAGTCCCCACTTACAGGTTAACTATGGCTACACCTTC. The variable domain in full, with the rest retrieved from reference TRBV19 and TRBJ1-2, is DGGITQSPKYLFRKEGQNVTLSCEQNLNHDAMYWYRQDPGQGLRLIYYSQIVNDFQKGDIAEGYSVSREKKESFPLTVTSAQKNPTAFYLCASSPHLQVNYGYTFGSGTRLTVV.

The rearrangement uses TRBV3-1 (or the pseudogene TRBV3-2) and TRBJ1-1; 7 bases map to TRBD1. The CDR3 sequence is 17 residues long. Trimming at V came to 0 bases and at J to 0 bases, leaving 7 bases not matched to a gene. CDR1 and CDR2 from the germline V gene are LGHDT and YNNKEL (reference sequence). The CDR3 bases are TGTGCCAGCAGCCAAGAACTGACAGGGAGGCTGAACACTGAAGCTTTCTTT. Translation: CASSQELTGRLNTEAFF.

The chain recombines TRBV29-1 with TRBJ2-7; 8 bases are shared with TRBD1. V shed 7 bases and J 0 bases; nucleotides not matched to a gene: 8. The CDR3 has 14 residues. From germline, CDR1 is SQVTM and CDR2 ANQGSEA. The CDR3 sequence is CSAWDRSSSYEQYF. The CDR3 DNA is TGCAGCGCATGGGACAGGTCGAGCTCCTACGAGCAGTACTTC.

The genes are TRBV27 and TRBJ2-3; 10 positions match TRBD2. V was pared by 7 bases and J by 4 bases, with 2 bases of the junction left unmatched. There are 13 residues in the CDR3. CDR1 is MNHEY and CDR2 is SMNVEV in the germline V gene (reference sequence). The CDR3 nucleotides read TGTGCCAGCAAGCTAGCGGGAGCAGATACGCAGTATTTT. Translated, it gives CASKLAGADTQYF.

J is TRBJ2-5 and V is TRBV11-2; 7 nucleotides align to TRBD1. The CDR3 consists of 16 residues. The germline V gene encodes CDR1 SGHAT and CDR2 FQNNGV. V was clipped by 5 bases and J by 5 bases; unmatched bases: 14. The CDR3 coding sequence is TGTGCCAGCAGCCAAGAAGGGGACAGCCGTATCGAGACCCAGTACTTC. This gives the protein CASSQEGDSRIETQYF. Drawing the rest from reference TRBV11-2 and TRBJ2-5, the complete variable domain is EAGVAQSPRYKIIEKRQSVAFWCNPISGHATLYWYQQILGQGPKLLIQFQNNGVVDDSQLPKDRFSAERLKGVDSTLKIQPAKLEDSAVYLCASSQEGDSRIETQYFGPGTRLLVL.

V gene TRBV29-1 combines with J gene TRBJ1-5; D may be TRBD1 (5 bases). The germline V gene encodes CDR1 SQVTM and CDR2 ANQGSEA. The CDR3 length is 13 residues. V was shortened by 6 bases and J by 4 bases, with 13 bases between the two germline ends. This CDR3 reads CSVQDTPNQPQHF. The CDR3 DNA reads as TGCAGCGTCCAGGACACTCCTAATCAGCCCCAGCATTTT.

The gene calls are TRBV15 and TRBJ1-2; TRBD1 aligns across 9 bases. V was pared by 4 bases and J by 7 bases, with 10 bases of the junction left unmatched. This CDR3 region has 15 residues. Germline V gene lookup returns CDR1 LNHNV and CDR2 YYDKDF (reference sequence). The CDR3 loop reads CATSTPGTGLRGYTF. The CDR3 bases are TGTGCCACCAGCACCCCCGGGACAGGGCTGCGTGGCTACACCTTC.

CDR3 coding DNA: TGTGCCAGCAGCTCCTCAGGGGGCTACGAGCAGTACTTC. Amino acids: CASSSSGGYEQYF. The rearrangement links TRBV11-2 to TRBJ2-7; 7 bases fit TRBD1. The V and J ends lost 4 bases and 3 bases, in that order; junction bases with no gene match: 3. The V gene's germline CDR1 is SGHAT and CDR2 FQNNGV. This CDR3 has 13 residues.

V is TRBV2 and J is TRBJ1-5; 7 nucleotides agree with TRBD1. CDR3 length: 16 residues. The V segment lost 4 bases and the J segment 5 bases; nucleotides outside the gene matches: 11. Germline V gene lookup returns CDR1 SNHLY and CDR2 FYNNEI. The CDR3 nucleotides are TGTGCCAGCAGTGGCAGACCGGGACAGTTCTATCAGCCCCAGCATTTT. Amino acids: CASSGRPGQFYQPQHF.

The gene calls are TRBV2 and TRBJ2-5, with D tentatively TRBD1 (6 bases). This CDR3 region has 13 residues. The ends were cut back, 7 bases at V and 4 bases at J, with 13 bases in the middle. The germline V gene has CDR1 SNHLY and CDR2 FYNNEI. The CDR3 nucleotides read TGTGCCAGCACCCCAGGGGCGCTAGAGACCCAGTACTTC. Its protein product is CASTPGALETQYF. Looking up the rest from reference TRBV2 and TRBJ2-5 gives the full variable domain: EPEVTQTPSHQVTQMGQEVILRCVPISNHLYFYWYRQILGQKVEFLVSFYNNEISEKSEIFDDQFSVERPDGSNFTLKIRSTKLEDSAMYFCASTPGALETQYFGPGTRLLVL.

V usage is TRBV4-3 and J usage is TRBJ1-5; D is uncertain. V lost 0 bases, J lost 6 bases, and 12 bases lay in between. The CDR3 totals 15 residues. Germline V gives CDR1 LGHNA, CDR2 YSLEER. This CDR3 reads CASSQDTHLGQPQHF. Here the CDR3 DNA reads TGCGCCAGCAGCCAAGATACGCATCTAGGTCAGCCCCAGCATTTT.

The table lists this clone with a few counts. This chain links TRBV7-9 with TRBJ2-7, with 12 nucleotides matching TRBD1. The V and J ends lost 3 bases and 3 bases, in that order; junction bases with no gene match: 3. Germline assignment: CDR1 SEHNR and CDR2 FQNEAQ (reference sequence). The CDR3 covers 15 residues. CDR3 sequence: CASSFGTGGGYEQYF. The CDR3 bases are TGTGCCAGCAGCTTCGGGACAGGGGGCGGCTACGAGCAGTACTTC. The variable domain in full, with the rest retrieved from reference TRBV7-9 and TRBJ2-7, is DTGVSQNPRHKITKRGQNVTFRCDPISEHNRLYWYRQTLGQGPEFLTYFQNEAQLEKSRLLSDRFSAERPKGSFSTLEIQRTEQGDSAMYLCASSFGTGGGYEQYFGPGTRLTVT.

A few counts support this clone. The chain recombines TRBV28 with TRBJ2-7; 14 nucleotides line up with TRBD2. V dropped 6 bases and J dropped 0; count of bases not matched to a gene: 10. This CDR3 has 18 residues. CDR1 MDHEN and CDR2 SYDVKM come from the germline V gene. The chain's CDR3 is CASRGTSGSAYYSYEQYF. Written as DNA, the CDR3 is TGTGCCAGCAGGGGGACTAGCGGGAGCGCATACTACTCCTACGAGCAGTACTTC.

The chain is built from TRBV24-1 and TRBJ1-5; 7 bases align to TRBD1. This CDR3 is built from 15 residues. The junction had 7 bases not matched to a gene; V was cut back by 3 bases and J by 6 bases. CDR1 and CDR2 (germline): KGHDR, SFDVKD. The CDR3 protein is CATSDATGLGQPQHF. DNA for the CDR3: TGTGCCACCAGTGATGCGACAGGGTTGGGTCAGCCCCAGCATTTT.

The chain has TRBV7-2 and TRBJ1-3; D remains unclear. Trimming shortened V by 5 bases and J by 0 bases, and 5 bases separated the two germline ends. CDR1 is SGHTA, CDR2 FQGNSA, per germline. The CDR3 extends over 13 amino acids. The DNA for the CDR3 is TGTGCCAGCAGCGGGCCCTCTGGAAACACCATATATTTT. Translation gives CASSGPSGNTIYF.

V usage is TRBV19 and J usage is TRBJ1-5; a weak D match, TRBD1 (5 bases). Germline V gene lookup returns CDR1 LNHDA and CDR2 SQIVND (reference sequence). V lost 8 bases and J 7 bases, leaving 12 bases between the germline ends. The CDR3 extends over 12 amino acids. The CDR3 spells CASSGGGQPQHF. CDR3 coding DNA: TGTGCCAGTTCCGGGGGGGGGCAGCCCCAGCATTTT.

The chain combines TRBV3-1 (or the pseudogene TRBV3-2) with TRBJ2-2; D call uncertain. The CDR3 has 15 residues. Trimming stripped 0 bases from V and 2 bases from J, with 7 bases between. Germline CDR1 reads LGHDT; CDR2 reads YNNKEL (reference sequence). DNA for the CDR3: TGTGCCAGCAGCCAAGATGTCCTAAACACCGGGGAGCTGTTTTTT. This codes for CASSQDVLNTGELFF.

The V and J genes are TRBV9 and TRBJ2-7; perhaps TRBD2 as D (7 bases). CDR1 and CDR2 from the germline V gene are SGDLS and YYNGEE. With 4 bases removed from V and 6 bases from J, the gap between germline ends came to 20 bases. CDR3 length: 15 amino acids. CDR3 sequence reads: CASSPFGGRTGEQYF. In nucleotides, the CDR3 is TGTGCCAGCAGCCCCTTCGGGGGGCGGACGGGCGAGCAGTACTTC.